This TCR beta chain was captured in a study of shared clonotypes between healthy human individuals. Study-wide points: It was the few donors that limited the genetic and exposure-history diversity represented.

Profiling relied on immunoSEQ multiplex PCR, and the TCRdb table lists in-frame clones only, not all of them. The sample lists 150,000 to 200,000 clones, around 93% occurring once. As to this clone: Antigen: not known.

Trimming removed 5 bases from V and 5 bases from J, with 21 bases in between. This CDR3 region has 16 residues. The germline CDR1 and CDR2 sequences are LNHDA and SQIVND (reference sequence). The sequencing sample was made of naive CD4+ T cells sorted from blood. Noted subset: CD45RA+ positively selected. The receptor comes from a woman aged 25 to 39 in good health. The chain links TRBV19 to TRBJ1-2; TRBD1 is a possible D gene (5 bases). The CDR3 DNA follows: TGTGCCAGTAGTGACCCCTTTGGACAAAACCCGTATGGCTACACCTTC. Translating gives CASSDPFGQNPYGYTF.